The present entry profiles one T cell receptor (beta chain) with its context. Its antigen specificity is not known. No quality values exist for individual bases; no much larger clone is one base distant. This sample is drawn from a study of EBV T-cell therapy then PD-1 blockade in nasopharyngeal carcinoma (dated by TCRdb to the early 2020s). Genomic DNA was extracted from sorted cells using the Qiagen DNeasy Kit. The immunoSEQ platform was used for deep sequencing of the TCR beta chain. The source study handled its data this way. The immunoSEQ Analyzer software was used to analyze the repertoire data. The table comes from immuneACCESS by way of TCRdb, which keeps in-frame sequences with V and J called. Part of the clones is missing from these tables; in studies checked, under half for an unresolved V gene and the rest for unknown reasons. V, J and clone size were drawn from that table, and D and trimming were deduced from the DNA. This sample lists some 21,000 clones; approximately 84% were detected once. The ten largest clonotypes hold around 28% of the sample.

The treatment or condition label for this specimen denotes: AdE1-LMPpoly-expanded autologous EBV-specific T-cell therapy followed by anti-PD-1 nivolumab. CDR1 and CDR2 are drawn from the germline V gene: SGHTA, FQGNSA. The CDR3 has 15 amino acids, counting the end cysteine and phenylalanine. CDR3 DNA is the only sequence kept; it has 45 bases, read in frame from the first base. V and J lose 5 bases and 8 bases, and a span of 16 bases separates them. This sequence originates from a man aged 40-49 years with nasopharyngeal carcinoma. The sample was CD8+ T cells from blood, taken around day 60 from a patient whose treatment included autologous EBV-specific T cells and nivolumab. This chain joins TRBV7-2 to TRBJ1-6; 6 matching bases give a weak D call of TRBD1. This receptor carries the CDR3 CASSAHMGADSPLHF. The nucleotides are TGTGCCAGCAGCGCCCATATGGGGGCGGATTCACCCCTCCACTTT.